A single sample gave rise to the 22 T cell receptor beta chains below, sequenced in a study of control samples from healthy donors and cancer patients. Clones were sequenced by immunoSEQ multiplex PCR, and TCRdb holds only the in-frame ones, with some missing. Of about 100,000 clones listed, 87% are singletons. Sequencing input: blood. Receptor source: a woman in her fifties or sixties in good health.

This clone has a handful of counts. The identical CDR3 is also encoded by other nucleotide sequences in the sample. The chain has TRBV6-6 and TRBJ2-5; no definite D call. CDR1 is MNHNY, CDR2 SVGAGI, per germline (reference sequence). The CDR3 extends over 11 amino acids. Trimming took off 5 bases at V and 5 bases at J, with 6 bases between the two ends. For the CDR3, the DNA is TGTGCCAGCAGTCCATGGGAGACCCAGTACTTC. Its translation: CASSPWETQYF.

This chain links TRBV7-2 with TRBJ2-3, with 7 bases matching TRBD1. J was trimmed by 1 base and V by 5 bases; bases with no gene match: 3. The CDR3 has 14 residues. Looked up from germline, CDR1 is SGHTA and CDR2 is FQGNSA. This CDR3 is CASSKGQGTDTQYF. DNA of the CDR3: TGTGCCAGCAGCAAAGGACAGGGCACAGATACGCAGTATTTT.

The chain uses TRBV4-3 and TRBJ1-6; D remains unclear. The CDR3 consists of 13 residues. V lost 0 bases, J lost 11 bases, and 8 bases lay in between. The V gene's germline CDR1 is LGHNA and CDR2 YSLEER. CDR3 coding DNA: TGCGCCAGCAGCCAAGAGAGGCGGCCACCCCTCCACTTT. Its protein product is CASSQERRPPLHF.

The chain carries TRBV5-4 and TRBJ2-1, with 14 bases lining up with TRBD2. The germline V gene has CDR1 SGHNT and CDR2 YYREEE (reference sequence). After removal of 2 bases from V and 9 bases from J, the junction contained 7 bases not matched to a gene. The CDR3 contains 16 residues. The CDR3 nucleotides read TGTGCCAGCAGCTTCCCGACTAGCGGGGGGGCATCTGAGCAGTTCTTC. Its translation is CASSFPTSGGASEQFF.

The rearrangement uses TRBV6-1 and TRBJ2-2; D uncertain. Trimming took off 2 bases at V and 8 bases at J, with 15 bases between the two ends. Germline values: CDR1 MNHNS, CDR2 SASEGT. The CDR3 runs 15 residues. The CDR3 DNA follows: TGTGCCAGCAGTGAAATCGGCCGGGTGGCTGGGGAGCTGTTTTTT. This gives the protein CASSEIGRVAGELFF.

The chain combines TRBV4-2 with TRBJ1-5; possibly TRBD1 for D (6 bases). Trimming stripped 1 base from V and 5 bases from J, with 18 bases between. Germline V lookup: CDR1 LGHNA, CDR2 YNFKEQ. This CDR3 spans 17 amino acids. The CDR3 DNA follows: TGTGCCAGCAGCCAAGTTGGGAACAGGGTAGGGGATCAGCCCCAGCATTTT. This codes for CASSQVGNRVGDQPQHF.

The chain links TRBV30 to TRBJ2-1; tentative D call: TRBD2 (6 bases). CDR3 length: 14 residues. Trimming cost V 1 base and J 1 base, with 8 bases left between them. Germline CDR1 reads GTSNPN; CDR2 reads SVGIG (reference sequence). CDR3 sequence (DNA): TGTGCCTGGAGTGCGGGAGTTTCCTACAATGAGCAGTTCTTC. It codes for CAWSAGVSYNEQFF.

Here the CDR3 reads CASSLSDRGRSDTQYF. CDR3 in DNA: TGTGCCAGCAGTTTATCCGACAGGGGGCGATCAGATACGCAGTATTTT. This chain links TRBV27 with TRBJ2-3; 10 bases agree with TRBD1. The V gene end was trimmed by 0 bases and the J gene end by 4 bases; junction bases not matched to a gene: 4. Germline CDR1 is MNHEY and CDR2 is SMNVEV (reference sequence). The CDR3 spans 16 residues.

This clone has a handful of counts. The genes are TRBV7-9 and TRBJ1-1; TRBD1 is a possible D gene (6 bases). The CDR3 spans 14 residues. V was clipped by 5 bases and J by 3 bases, with 13 bases between them. Germline CDR1 SEHNR, CDR2 FQNEAQ (reference sequence). CDR3: CASSQTGRDTEAFF. The CDR3 nucleotides are TGTGCCAGCAGCCAGACAGGAAGGGACACTGAAGCTTTCTTT.

This rearrangement joins TRBV20-1 to TRBJ1-6; D ambiguous. V dropped 3 bases and J dropped 0 bases, with 12 bases sitting between them. In germline, CDR1 is DFQATT, CDR2 SNEGSKA (reference sequence). The CDR3 spans 16 residues. In DNA, the CDR3 is TGCAGTGCTAGTTGGACGTTGAGCTCCTATAATTCACCCCTCCACTTT. It specifies CSASWTLSSYNSPLHF.

V and J are TRBV27 and TRBJ1-1; 7 bases map to TRBD1. The V and J ends lost 9 bases and 7 bases, in that order; junction bases with no gene match: 11. This CDR3 region has 13 residues. Germline CDR1 and CDR2: MNHEY and SMNVEV (reference sequence). Written as DNA, the CDR3 is TGTGCCAGTGTGGACGACAGGGCAGGTGAAGCTTTCTTT. This translates into CASVDDRAGEAFF.

The genes are TRBV27 and TRBJ2-1; 8 bases agree with TRBD2. This CDR3 contains 16 residues. Germline CDR1 MNHEY, CDR2 SMNVEV (reference sequence). V lost 7 bases to trimming and J lost 0 bases; unmatched junction nucleotides: 8. The CDR3 DNA is TGTGCCAGCATAAGAAATAGCGGGGTCTCCTACAATGAGCAGTTCTTC. It encodes CASIRNSGVSYNEQFF.

The chain is built from TRBV30 and TRBJ2-3, with 10 bases matching TRBD2. CDR1 is GTSNPN and CDR2 is SVGIG in the germline V gene (reference sequence). V was pared by 3 bases and J by 3 bases, with 6 bases of the junction left unmatched. The CDR3 totals 15 residues. The CDR3 DNA follows: TGTGCCTGGAGAAAGGCACTAGCGGGAACAGATACGCAGTATTTT. As protein: CAWRKALAGTDTQYF.

This clone showed up just a few times. The J gene is TRBJ2-5, the V gene TRBV4-3, with no clear D. The ends were cut back, 0 bases at V and 2 bases at J, with 13 bases in the middle. Germline V CDR1 and CDR2: LGHNA, YSLEER. The CDR3 is 16 residues long. The CDR3 sequence: CASSQETRTDQETQYF. As DNA, the CDR3 is TGCGCCAGCAGCCAAGAGACGCGAACGGATCAAGAGACCCAGTACTTC.

The CDR3 bases are TGTGTCTTTAGAGACTCCCTCTACAATGAGCAGTTCTTC. Translating gives CVFRDSLYNEQFF. This chain uses TRBV5-4 with TRBJ2-1; D ambiguous. CDR1 SGHNT and CDR2 YYREEE come from the germline V gene (reference sequence). CDR3 length: 13 amino acids.

V and J are TRBV18 and TRBJ2-7; unclear D gene. This CDR3 has 15 amino acids. V shed 6 bases and J shed 0 bases, with 15 bases lying between them. From germline, CDR1 is KGHSH and CDR2 LQKENI. The CDR3 DNA is TGTGCCAGCTCGTCTTGGACGGCCAGCTCCTACGAGCAGTACTTC. Encoded protein: CASSSWTASSYEQYF.

V and J are TRBV6-2 or TRBV6-3 and TRBJ1-5; the D is unclear. Trimming left V 2 bases short and J 6 bases short, with 8 bases between. CDR1 is MNHEY and CDR2 is SVGEGT in the germline V gene. CDR3 length equals 13 residues. CDR3: CASSYGRIQPQHF. CDR3 nucleotides: TGTGCCAGCAGTTACGGACGTATTCAGCCCCAGCATTTT.

This chain links TRBV5-1 with TRBJ2-5; 9 positions match TRBD2. Germline CDR1 and CDR2: SGHRS and YFSETQ. The CDR3 sequence is 16 residues long. V lost 2 bases to trimming and J lost 5 bases; unmatched junction nucleotides: 10. CDR3 sequence (DNA): TGCGCCAGCAGCTTTGCAGCGGGGGGATTTGCGGAGACCCAGTACTTC. It is translated as CASSFAAGGFAETQYF.

This clone was counted only a few times. The chain uses TRBV6-6 and TRBJ2-5, with 7 bases lining up with TRBD2. The length of the CDR3 is 14 residues. Trimming cost V 4 bases and J 5 bases; bases outside gene matches: 7. Germline assignment: CDR1 MNHNY and CDR2 SVGAGI (reference sequence). CDR3 loop: CASSSQVGGETQYF. CDR3 coding DNA: TGTGCCAGCAGTTCCCAAGTCGGGGGGGAGACCCAGTACTTC.

The chain has TRBV7-3 and TRBJ2-1, with 9 bases identical to TRBD2. Germline V gene sequence: CDR1 SGHTA, CDR2 FQGTGA. V dropped 4 bases and J dropped 5; count of bases not matched to a gene: 12. The CDR3 totals 17 residues. In DNA form, the CDR3 reads TGTGCCAGCAGCTCCCTACCCGCTAGCGGGACCCACAATGAGCAGTTCTTC. This gives the protein CASSSLPASGTHNEQFF.

The rearrangement joins TRBV6-5 to TRBJ2-7; the D gene is possibly TRBD2 (6 bases). CDR1 and CDR2 (germline): MNHEY, SVGAGI. Deletions cut 5 bases from V and 0 bases from J, with 11 bases between. CDR3 size: 14 residues. The CDR3 DNA sequence: TGTGCCAGCAGTCCGGGACTGAGCTCCTACGAGCAGTACGTC. Amino acids: CASSPGLSSYEQYV.

The chain combines TRBV4-1 with TRBJ1-5, with D possibly TRBD1 on 5 matching bases. Trimming shortened V by 0 bases and J by 4 bases, and 13 bases separated the two germline ends. This CDR3 is 16 amino acids long. Germline assignment: CDR1 MGHRA and CDR2 YSYEKL. The CDR3 bases are TGCGCCAGCAGCCAAGAGGGGGTCAGCACGAATCAGCCCCAGCATTTT. Its protein is CASSQEGVSTNQPQHF.